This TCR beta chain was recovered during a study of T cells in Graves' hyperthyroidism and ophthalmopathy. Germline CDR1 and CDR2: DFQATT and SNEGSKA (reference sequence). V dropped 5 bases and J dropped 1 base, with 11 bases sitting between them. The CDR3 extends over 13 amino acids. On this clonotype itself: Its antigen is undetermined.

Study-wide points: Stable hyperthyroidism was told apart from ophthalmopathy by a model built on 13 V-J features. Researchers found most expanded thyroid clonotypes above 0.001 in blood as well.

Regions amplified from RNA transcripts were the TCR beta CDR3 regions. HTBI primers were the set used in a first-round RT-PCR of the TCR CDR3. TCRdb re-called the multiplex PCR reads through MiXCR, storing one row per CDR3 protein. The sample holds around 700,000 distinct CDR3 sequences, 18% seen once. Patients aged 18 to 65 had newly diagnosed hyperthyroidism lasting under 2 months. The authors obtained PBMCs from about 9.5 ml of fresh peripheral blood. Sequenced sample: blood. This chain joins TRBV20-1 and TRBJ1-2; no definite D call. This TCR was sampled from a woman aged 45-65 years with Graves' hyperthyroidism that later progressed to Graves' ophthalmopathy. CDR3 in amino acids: CSALDRSNYGYTF. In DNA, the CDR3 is TGCAGTGCTCTAGACCGCAGTAACTATGGCTACACCTTC.